This TCR beta chain was recorded in a study of Graves' ophthalmopathy and Graves' hyperthyroidism. Across the study: Peripheral blood (taken before any treatment) was collected at initial diagnosis.

Ophthalmopathy in the donors was of moderate-to-severe activity, with CAS ≥3, NOSPECS ≥4 and duration under 3 months. CDR3 length: 15 amino acids. Germline V gives CDR1 SGHTA, CDR2 FQGNSA. The study, taken as a whole, reports: A 13-signature model separated ophthalmopathy from stable hyperthyroidism, reaching 85% to 90% sensitivity and approximately 81% specificity cross-validated. Appearing in blood as well were most expanded thyroid clonotypes above 0.001 frequency.

This clonotype was recorded at least ten times. Its antigen is currently unknown. This may be a read error, as it is one base from a much larger clone. RNA transcripts were the source from which TCR beta CDR3 regions were amplified. RT-PCR with HTBI primers came first, then second-round multiplex PCR. Each CDR3 protein is one row after TCRdb ran MiXCR on the multiplex PCR reads. The sample contains under 350,000 distinct CDR3 sequences, 17% of which appear only once. The source material was peripheral blood. The source of this sequence is an adult man with Graves' ophthalmopathy. V is TRBV7-2 and J is TRBJ2-5; D may be TRBD2 (7 bases). CDR3 amino acids: CASGLRRGPQETQYF. CDR3 DNA: TGTGCCAGCGGCTTAAGGCGGGGGCCTCAAGAGACCCAGTACTTC.